This TCR beta chain was obtained from a study of T cell responses to AZD1222 COVID-19 vaccine. Comment on this clone: Its antigen is still unknown.

The protocol was immunoSEQ multiplex PCR, while the TCRdb copy is restricted to in-frame clones and leaves out a portion. The data show 150,000 or so clones, 88% seen once. Overall study results and limits: Unmutated variant regions reportedly attract nearly half of all spike-specific TCRs. Among the donors, most were white British and more were female, and clonal diversity was possibly underestimated.

Germline CDR1 SNHLY, CDR2 FYNNEI. Losses at the gene ends were 7 bases for V and 7 bases for J; bases not matched to a gene: 14. The CDR3 sequence is 15 residues long. This TCR came from an adult in good health. The V gene is TRBV2, the J gene TRBJ2-7; 9 bases are shared with TRBD2. This specimen was peripheral blood, taken on day 0 of AZD1222 vaccination. The CDR3 coding sequence is TGTGCCAGCACGGGAGAGGGCGGGAGGGCAAGAGAGCAGTACTTC. Protein product: CASTGEGGRAREQYF.